This TCR beta chain was observed in a study of cytomegalovirus exposure and HLA in healthy donors (dated by TCRdb to the late 2010s). Regarding the study in general: According to an earlier analysis of 587 of the donors, about 179 million T cells yielded 120 million or so unique TCR beta sequences and 276 Gb of sequence data. An early release that covered 640 HLA-typed donors contained 250 to 350 gigabases of sequencing data and 75 million to 100 million unique TCR sequences. Of the roughly 410 genotyped donors, more than 75% were placed in the genetic ancestry cluster associated with self-reported Caucasian donors. The study was designed to test whether signatures of past pathogen exposure could be identified by cataloging public T cell receptors. Using immunosequencing, the study profiled T cell repertoires from 550 to 750 subjects and related those repertoires to cytomegalovirus serostatus. A separate validation cohort of about 110 different subjects was used in addition to the approximately 700-subject first cohort. High-throughput TCR immunosequencing, statistical association of individual TCRs with disease status, and machine learning were combined to predict cytomegalovirus infection status. A later analysis re-analyzed previously published TCR beta repertoires from 666 donors and added high-resolution HLA genotyping to study TCR occurrence patterns. The later analysis used no new phenotypic data to find candidate immune exposures, relying instead on TCR beta sequences and their occurrence across donors. In an earlier analysis of a few hundred of the donors, high-throughput TCR beta sequencing was used to judge whether each TCR beta V gene segment behaved as functional or pseudogenic. Alongside the repertoire data, information on donor age, sex, ethnicity and CMV serostatus was compiled. A later genetic analysis took genome-wide SNP genotypes for about three fifths of the 666 donors and used that subset as a discovery cohort. All discovery cohort repertoires had been generated using a single sequencing platform. HLA typing covered class I and class II loci at four-digit resolution. The number of donors typed differed by locus, with about 620-630 for A, B, C, DRB1 and DQB1, 522 for DQA1, 600 to 610 for DPA1, and roughly 450 for DPB1. A handful of DR-DQ haplotypes were handled as single units for association and clustering because linkage in the cohort was strong. Among several hundred genotyped donors of the cohort, an average of about 220,000 unique TCR beta nucleotide sequences was sequenced per donor, of which approximately 18% were non-productive. Results the study describes overall, beyond this receptor: Assigning TCR associations to individual alleles was difficult when HLA alleles, especially DR and DQ, strongly co-occurred. In a later genetic analysis, a missense DCLRE1C variant was associated with V-gene and J-gene trimming of TCR beta chains, and the association was replicated in an independent cohort. A few of the identified cytomegalovirus-associated TCR beta chains were confirmed in vitro to be specific for cytomegalovirus antigens. The earlier analysis of 587 of the donors excluded 15 to 20 rarely observed V segments, including chromosome 9 orphons, because counts were too low. In an earlier analysis of 500 to 650 of the donors, most TCR beta V segments appeared in productive rearrangements about 90% or about 30% of the time, broadly matching IMGT annotations. Because HLA typing was unavailable for some donors at each locus, only the typed subset was used in association tests. A later genetic analysis reported fewer N-insertions in productive TCRs among donors in an Asian-associated ancestry cluster than the roughly 690-donor mean. In a later analysis, around 17,000 TCR beta sequences were associated with specific HLA alleles at a false discovery rate of 0.05. A further reported finding was that TCR beta sequences accurately predicted the HLA-A and HLA-B alleles for most subjects in the first cohort. The study listed 150 to 200 TCR beta chains as associated with cytomegalovirus. A cluster of highly shared sequence variants was judged likely to be a technical artifact of the sequencing pipeline. Roughly uniform sequencing depth across donors was assumed in presence/absence analyses, although this assumption may not hold. Linkage disequilibrium might explain the correlated functional status among segregating V segments, but an unknown experimental factor could not be excluded. Across donors, most TCR sequences were observed very rarely, whereas some public TCRs were present in many individuals. A later analysis found that TCR association rates varied across HLA loci, with DRB1 alleles showing the most associated TCRs and HLA-C alleles the fewest. In a later analysis, most CMV-associated TCR beta chains were found to appear HLA-restricted, with HLA associations seemingly driven largely by CMV exposure. Some IMGT-functional V segments, including TRBV6-2 and TRBV6-3, could not be distinguished by the 87-base-pair reads and were therefore excluded. According to a later analysis, parvovirus B19, influenza, CMV and Epstein-Barr virus appeared linked to several top co-occurrence clusters. In both the original and validation cohorts, the classifier was reported to diagnose cytomegalovirus status with high specificity and sensitivity. This cohort had only TCR beta chains sequenced, and the lack of alpha or paired-chain data limited which features could be detected. A later analysis found that HLA-associated TCR beta chains were more clonally expanded and had lower generation probabilities than equally common non-associated chains. The only immune exposure information available for the cohort was CMV serostatus. It was suggested by the authors that the approach could potentially be generalized to other disease states and immunological phenotypes.

Libraries were prepared through the immunoSEQ multiplex PCR assay. A mixture of 60 forward primers for TCR Vbeta segments and 13 reverse primers for TCR Jbeta segments was used in the multiplex PCR. The CDR3 region of rearranged TCR beta genes was amplified from genomic DNA with a multiplex PCR assay. Amplified TCR beta libraries were sequenced as 87-base-pair reads on the Illumina HiSeq System. Under the source paper's analysis protocol: In a later analysis, some 80 million unique TCR beta chains were counted across the 500 to 850 repertoires, and roughly 10 million of these chains were shared by at least two donors. To remove PCR and sequencing errors, raw reads were error-corrected and collapsed into unique sequences using a nearest-neighbor algorithm that merged closely related sequences. V, D and J gene segments were assigned by aligning CDR3 sequences to IMGT reference sequences. For a sequence to be retained, at least a six-nucleotide match to both a V gene segment and a J gene segment was required. Rearrangements were classified as productive when the CDR3 lacked stop codons and remained in frame with V and J, and all other rearrangements were classified as non-productive. CDR3 was defined according to IMGT convention as the region running from the second conserved V-encoded cysteine to the conserved J-encoded phenylalanine. In an earlier analysis of around 600 of the donors, sequences lacking an unambiguous match to a single V gene segment were excluded. An earlier analysis of 500 to 600 of the donors classified V segments as functional when productive rearrangements were above 56.7% and as segregating when the standard deviation between donors was above 5%. To diagnose cytomegalovirus status from the catalog of TCR beta chain sequences, a statistical classification framework was built. In a later analysis, V and J genes were assigned by comparing TCR nucleotide sequences against IMGT/GENE-DB human TR gene sequences. Using the TCRdist pipeline, a later analysis assigned CDR3 sequences along with most-parsimonious VDJ recombination scenarios. In a later analysis, every TCR beta chain was defined by the combination of its CDR3 amino acid sequence and its V-gene family, and reads without a unique V-gene family were dropped. A later analysis removed several hundred highly shared, low-generation-probability nucleotide sequences to deal with suspected cross-contamination and a sequencing artifact. In a later analysis, a clonal expansion index was calculated for each public chain from normalized within-repertoire ranks of inferred template counts. In a later analysis, generation probabilities were computed with a VDJ recombination model fitted to out-of-frame rearrangements, and the resulting probabilities were checked against IGoR. Hypergeometric tests were used in a later analysis to score TCR-TCR, TCR-HLA and TCR-CMV co-occurrence, with a repertoire-size bias correction applied to the TCR pairs. False discovery rates were estimated in a later analysis by permuting HLA or CMV assignments 20 times. A later analysis grouped co-occurring TCRs with DBSCAN, adding TCRdist sequence similarity when clustering within HLA-allele-positive subsets. Co-occurrence clustering excluded repertoires with fewer than 30,000 or more than 120,000 public chains, plus five with anomalous nucleotide sharing. Here the immuneACCESS table is served through TCRdb, limited to in-frame sequences with V and J called. Missing clones are a known gap in these copies; in checked studies unresolved V genes cover under half, and the rest lacks a known reason. V, J and clone size are taken as reported in that table, and D and trimming were inferred from the DNA itself. The sample table records 140,000 to 150,000 clones. The leading ten clones occupy around 1.5% of the sample.

In total, around 600 healthy bone marrow donors made up the cohort. Cohort members were all nominally healthy when sampled, although unrecorded immune exposures were likely present. The donor tested CMV seronegative and was one of the 352 seronegative cohort members. Every donor gave a peripheral blood sample, and the peripheral blood mononuclear cells from that sample were used for TCR beta sequencing. Genomic DNA extraction from the blood cell samples was performed with the Qiagen DNeasy Blood Extraction Kit. V has 5 bases trimmed and J has 3 bases trimmed; junction bases matching no gene number 5. For CDR1 and CDR2, the germline V gene lists SGHTA and FQGNSA. There are 15 amino acids in the CDR3, from cysteine to phenylalanine inclusive. Only the CDR3 portion is preserved as DNA: 45 bases, with reading frame beginning at the first base. With respect to this clone: Its antigen target is currently unknown.

The V gene is TRBV7-2 and the J gene is TRBJ1-3; TRBD1 matches 9 bases in the middle. The sample consisted of PBMCs. The origin of this receptor is a woman in her forties or fifties in good health and CMV-seronegative. The nucleotide sequence is TGTGCCAGCAGCCCAAACAGGGGGCTTGGAAACACCATATATTTT. This yields the protein CASSPNRGLGNTIYF. Extended through the reference TRBV7-2 and TRBJ1-3 proteins, this CDR3 yields the full variable domain: GAGVSQSPSNKVTEKGKDVELRCDPISGHTALYWYRQSLGQGLEFLIYFQGNSAPDKSGLPSDRFSAERTGGSVSTLTIQRTQQEDSAVYLCASSPNRGLGNTIYFGEGSWLTVV.